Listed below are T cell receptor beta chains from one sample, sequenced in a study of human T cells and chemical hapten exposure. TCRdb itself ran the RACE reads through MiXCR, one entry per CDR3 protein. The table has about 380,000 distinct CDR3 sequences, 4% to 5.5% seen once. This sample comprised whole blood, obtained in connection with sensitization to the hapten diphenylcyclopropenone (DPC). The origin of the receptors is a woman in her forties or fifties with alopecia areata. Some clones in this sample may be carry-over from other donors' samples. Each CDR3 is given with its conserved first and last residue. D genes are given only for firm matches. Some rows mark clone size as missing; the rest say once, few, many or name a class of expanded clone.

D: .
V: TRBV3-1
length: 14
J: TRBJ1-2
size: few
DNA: TGTGCCAGCAGCCACGGCAGGGATGGCTATGGCTACACCTTC
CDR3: CASSHGRDGYGYTF

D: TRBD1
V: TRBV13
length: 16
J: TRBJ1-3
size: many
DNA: TGTGCCAGCAGCTCGGAAGGACAGGGCGGGAGAAACACCATATATTTT
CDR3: CASSSEGQGGRNTIYF

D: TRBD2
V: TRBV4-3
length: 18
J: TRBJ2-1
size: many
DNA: TGCGCCAGCAGCCAAGATAGGTGGCTAGCGGACTCCTACAATGAGCAGTTCTTC
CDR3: CASSQDRWLADSYNEQFF

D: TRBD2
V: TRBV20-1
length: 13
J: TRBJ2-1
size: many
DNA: TGCAGTGCTAGGACTAGCGTCTCTAATGAGCAGTTCTTC
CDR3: CSARTSVSNEQFF

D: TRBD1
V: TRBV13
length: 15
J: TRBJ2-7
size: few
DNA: TGTGCCAGCAGCCCCCGTTCGGGGACAGTCTACGAGCAGTACTTC
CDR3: CASSPRSGTVYEQYF

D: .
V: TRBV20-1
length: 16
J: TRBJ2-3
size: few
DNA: TGCAGTGCTAGAGATTGGGCCAGCGGGCTTCTAGATACGCAGTATTTT
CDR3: CSARDWASGLLDTQYF

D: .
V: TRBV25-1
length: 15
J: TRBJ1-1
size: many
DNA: TGTGCCAGCAGTGACGGGACTCATAGGGCCACTGAAGCTTTCTTT
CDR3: CASSDGTHRATEAFF

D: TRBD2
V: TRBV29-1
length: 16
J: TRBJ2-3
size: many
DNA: TGCAGCGCCGTACTAGCGGGGGGGCCGTTGGCAGATACGCAGTATTTT
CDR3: CSAVLAGGPLADTQYF

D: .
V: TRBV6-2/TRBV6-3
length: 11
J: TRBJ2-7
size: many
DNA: TGTGCCAGTAGAGGGGGGAACGAGCAGTACTTC
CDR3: CASRGGNEQYF

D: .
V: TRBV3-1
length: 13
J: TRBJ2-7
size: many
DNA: TGTGCCAGCAGCCGCCTAAGGACCGCTGAGCAGTACTTC
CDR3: CASSRLRTAEQYF

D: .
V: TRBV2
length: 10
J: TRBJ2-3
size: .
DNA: TGTGCGGCTAGGGCAGATACGCAGTATTTT
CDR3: CAARADTQYF

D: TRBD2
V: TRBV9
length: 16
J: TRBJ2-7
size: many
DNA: TGTGCCAGCAGCGTAGGCTCCGGACTAGCGGGAGAGGAGCAGTACTTC
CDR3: CASSVGSGLAGEEQYF

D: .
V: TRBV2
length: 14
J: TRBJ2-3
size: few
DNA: TGTGCCAGCAGTTATGGTCGCCTTACAGATACGCAGTATTTT
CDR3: CASSYGRLTDTQYF

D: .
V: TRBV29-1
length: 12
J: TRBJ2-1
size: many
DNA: TGCAGCGTTGACAGCGCTTACAATGAGCAGTTCTTC
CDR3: CSVDSAYNEQFF

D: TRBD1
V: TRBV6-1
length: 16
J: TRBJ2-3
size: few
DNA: TGTGCCAGCAGTGACCCCGTTGGGACAGGGTCAGATACGCAGTATTTT
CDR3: CASSDPVGTGSDTQYF

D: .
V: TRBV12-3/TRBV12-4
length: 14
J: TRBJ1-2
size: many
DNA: TGTGCCAGCAGTTTATCAACCAGGGCCCTGGGCTACACCTTC
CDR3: CASSLSTRALGYTF

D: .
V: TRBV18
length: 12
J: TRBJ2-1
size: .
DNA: TGTGCCAGCTCAAACTCCGGGGATGAGCAGTTCTTC
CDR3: CASSNSGDEQFF

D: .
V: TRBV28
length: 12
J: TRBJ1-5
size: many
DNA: TGTGCCAGCAGTTTTCGTGGACAGCCCCAGCATTTT
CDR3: CASSFRGQPQHF

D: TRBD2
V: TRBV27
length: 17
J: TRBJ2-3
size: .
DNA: TGTGCCAGCAGCGGTATGGGGACTAGCGGACCCACAGATACGCAGTATTTT
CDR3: CASSGMGTSGPTDTQYF

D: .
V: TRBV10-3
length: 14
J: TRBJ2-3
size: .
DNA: TGTGCCATCACCCGGGACTCGGAGGGAGATACGCAGTATTTT
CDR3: CAITRDSEGDTQYF

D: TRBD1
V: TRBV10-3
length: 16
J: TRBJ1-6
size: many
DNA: TGTGCCATCAGGCCGGGACAGGGGGTGGAGAATTCACCCCTCCACTTT
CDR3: CAIRPGQGVENSPLHF

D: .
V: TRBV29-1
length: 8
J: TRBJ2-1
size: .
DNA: TGCAGCGTTGGAGAGGAGGTCTTC
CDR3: CSVGEEVF

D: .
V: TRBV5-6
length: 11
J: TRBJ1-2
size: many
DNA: TGTGCGGACACCTCTAACTATGGCTACACCTTC
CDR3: CADTSNYGYTF